Below, 30 T cell receptor beta chains from the same sample are listed, as sequenced in a study of blood T cell repertoires in COVID-19. Profiled with immunoSEQ multiplex PCR; TCRdb holds only in-frame clones, not every one. This repertoire shows over 250,000 clones, 85% to 90% found once; its top ten account for around 0.99%. Sequencing input: peripheral blood. All receptors derive from a woman in her forties who had recovered from COVID-19.

This sequence joins TRBV14 and TRBJ2-1; D might be TRBD2 (5 bases). CDR1 and CDR2 (germline): SGHDN, FVKESK. Deletions cut 8 bases from V and 0 bases from J, with 11 bases between. The CDR3 length is 14 residues. In DNA form, the CDR3 reads TGTGCCAGCTCCCCGGGGAGCTCCTACAATGAGCAGTTCTTC. It codes for CASSPGSSYNEQFF.

The gene calls are TRBV28 and TRBJ1-2; D remains ambiguous. Trimming cost V 3 bases and J 2 bases, with 7 bases left between them. Germline V CDR1 and CDR2: MDHEN, SYDVKM. The CDR3 has 13 amino acids. CDR3 protein: CASSFARNYGYTF. For the CDR3, the DNA is TGTGCCAGCAGTTTTGCCAGGAACTATGGCTACACCTTC.

This chain uses TRBV21-1 with TRBJ2-7; TRBD2, the table's D call, was not compared with the DNA. TRBV21-1 constitutes a pseudogene. The CDR3 contains 13 residues. Written as DNA, the CDR3 is TGTGCCAGCAGCAAAGGTACCTTGAGAGAGCAGTACGTC. Translated: CASSKGTLREQYV.

The V call is TRBV11-2, the J call TRBJ1-2, with 11 bases matching TRBD1. The germline gives CDR1 SGHAT, CDR2 FQNNGV. The CDR3 is 13 residues long. Germline trimming cut 5 bases from V and 7 bases from J; bases unmatched to any gene: 3. The CDR3 protein is CASSPGTGGGYTF. The CDR3 DNA is TGTGCCAGCAGCCCCGGGACAGGGGGTGGCTACACCTTC.

The chain links TRBV3-1 (or the pseudogene TRBV3-2) to TRBJ1-2; D unresolved. The CDR3 totals 12 residues. Trimming took 4 bases from V and 8 from J, leaving 11 bases between them. The germline V gene encodes CDR1 LGHDT and CDR2 YNNKEL (reference sequence). The CDR3 loop reads CASSPGRGGYTF. DNA of the CDR3: TGTGCCAGCAGCCCCGGACGGGGAGGCTACACCTTC.

The gene calls are TRBV3-1 (or the pseudogene TRBV3-2) and TRBJ2-5; possibly TRBD2 for D (5 bases). This CDR3 is 14 amino acids long. Between the trimmed V and J ends, which lost 3 bases and 3 bases, there was a span of 11 bases. Germline CDR1 and CDR2: LGHDT and YNNKEL (reference sequence). CDR3 bases: TGTGCCAGCAGCCATTTCCGGGGTAAAGAGACCCAGTACTTC. Protein: CASSHFRGKETQYF.

V is TRBV28 and J is TRBJ1-5, with 9 bases that match TRBD1. Per the germline V gene, CDR1 is MDHEN and CDR2 is SYDVKM. Trimming at V came to 6 bases and at J to 4 bases, leaving 7 bases not matched to a gene. This CDR3 is 15 amino acids long. CDR3 sequence reads: CASSSSGTGNQPQHF. The CDR3 DNA follows: TGTGCCAGCAGCTCTTCCGGGACAGGGAATCAGCCCCAGCATTTT.

The genes are TRBV19 and TRBJ1-4, with 7 bases that match TRBD1. The CDR3 has 16 residues. CDR1 and CDR2 from the germline V gene are LNHDA and SQIVND (reference sequence). The ends lost 3 bases at V and 3 bases at J; junction bases unmatched: 7. The CDR3 reads CASSMGTDRANEKLFF. CDR3 sequence (DNA): TGTGCCAGTAGTATGGGGACAGATCGGGCTAATGAAAAACTGTTTTTT.

The rearrangement joins TRBV28 to TRBJ2-3; 10 bases are a match to TRBD2. Germline values: CDR1 MDHEN, CDR2 SYDVKM. Unmatched junction bases numbered 3, after V lost 2 bases and J lost 4 bases. The CDR3 length is 15 residues. CDR3 residues: CASSLGLAVADTQYF. The DNA for the CDR3 is TGTGCCAGCAGTTTAGGACTAGCGGTGGCAGATACGCAGTATTTT.

V and J are TRBV12-3 or TRBV12-4 and TRBJ1-2, with a possible D match to TRBD1 (6 bases). Between the trimmed V and J ends, which lost 9 bases and 9 bases, there was a span of 14 bases. CDR3 length: 11 residues. The CDR3 region has the DNA TGTGCCAGGGAGACAGGCAGAAGCTACACCTTC. Protein product: CARETGRSYTF.

This clone was counted a few times. The chain joins TRBV5-4 to TRBJ1-1; 9 bases align to TRBD1. Unmatched junction bases numbered 5, after V lost 4 bases and J lost 1 base. There are 15 residues in the CDR3. Germline V gene sequence: CDR1 SGHNT, CDR2 YYREEE (reference sequence). The CDR3 sequence: CASSPGQGPNTEAFF. CDR3 DNA sequence: TGTGCCAGCAGCCCGGGACAGGGACCGAACACTGAAGCTTTCTTT.

The J gene is TRBJ2-7, the V gene TRBV6-2 or TRBV6-3; D not resolved. The CDR3 spans 15 residues. The V and J ends lost 0 bases and 3 bases respectively, with 12 bases between them. Germline CDR1 reads MNHEY; CDR2 reads SVGEGT. The CDR3 DNA sequence: TGTGCCAGCAGTTACTCTACCCGACTCGACTACGAGCAGTACGTC. Protein product: CASSYSTRLDYEQYV.

The gene calls are TRBV11-2 and TRBJ2-1; 7 bases fit TRBD2. The CDR3 contains 12 residues. Germline CDR1 SGHAT, CDR2 FQNNGV. J was trimmed by 9 bases and V by 6 bases; bases with no gene match: 5. The CDR3 coding sequence is TGTGCCAGCAGGCGGACTAGTGGTGAGCAGTTCTTC. The encoded protein is CASRRTSGEQFF.

The chain recombines TRBV30 with TRBJ2-7, with TRBD2 as a possible D gene (6 bases). With 3 bases removed from V and 2 bases from J, the gap between germline ends came to 11 bases. The CDR3 extends over 13 amino acids. The germline V gene has CDR1 GTSNPN and CDR2 SVGIG (reference sequence). The CDR3 sequence: CAWSRGYPYEQYV. Written as DNA, the CDR3 is TGTGCCTGGAGCCGGGGGTATCCCTACGAGCAGTACGTC.

CDR3 sequence reads: CASRPNRVLNTEAFF. The CDR3, as DNA: TGTGCCAGCAGACCGAACAGGGTCCTGAACACTGAAGCTTTCTTT. The chain couples TRBV6-5 to TRBJ1-1; perhaps TRBD1 as D (6 bases). V was pared by 6 bases and J by 0 bases, with 14 bases between. The CDR3 is 15 residues long. CDR1 and CDR2 from the germline V gene are MNHEY and SVGAGI.

The rearrangement uses TRBV3-1 (or the pseudogene TRBV3-2) and TRBJ1-4, with a weak D call TRBD1 (5 bases). Trimming cost V 6 bases and J 11 bases, with 19 bases left between them. The CDR3 has 14 residues. Germline V gives CDR1 LGHDT, CDR2 YNNKEL (reference sequence). The CDR3 nucleotides are TGTGCCAGCAGGCCAACCCAGGGACGGGGGAAACTGTTTTTT. Amino acids: CASRPTQGRGKLFF.

The V gene is TRBV5-1, the J gene TRBJ1-4; 8 nucleotides line up with TRBD1. Germline values: CDR1 SGHRS, CDR2 YFSETQ. The CDR3 spans 18 residues. The V segment lost 4 bases and the J segment 3 bases; nucleotides outside the gene matches: 14. This CDR3 reads CASSPDLIQGAANEKLFF. The CDR3 DNA sequence: TGCGCCAGCAGCCCGGACCTAATTCAGGGGGCGGCTAATGAAAAACTGTTTTTT.

The chain recombines TRBV10-3 with TRBJ1-2; TRBD1 agrees at 7 bases. Germline V gene sequence: CDR1 ENHRY, CDR2 SYGVKD. V dropped 4 bases and J dropped 6; count of bases not matched to a gene: 11. The CDR3 consists of 15 residues. The CDR3 protein is CAISVGGGGPDGYTF. CDR3 nucleotide sequence: TGTGCCATCAGTGTGGGTGGAGGGGGCCCCGATGGCTACACCTTC.

The chain uses TRBV30 and TRBJ1-2; tentatively, D is TRBD1 (6 bases). The V and J ends lost 2 bases and 4 bases respectively, with 20 bases between them. In germline, CDR1 is GTSNPN, CDR2 SVGIG (reference sequence). The CDR3 sequence is 16 residues long. Here the CDR3 DNA reads TGTGCCTGGAGTTCAGGTGCCATCGGGACACTCTATGGCTACACCTTC. Residues: CAWSSGAIGTLYGYTF.

J is TRBJ1-1 and V is TRBV18, with D tentatively TRBD1 (6 bases). V shed 8 bases and J shed 1 base, with 14 bases lying between them. CDR1 and CDR2 from the germline V gene are KGHSH and LQKENI. CDR3 size: 14 residues. The CDR3, as DNA: TGTGCCAGCCGACAGGTCACTCAGAACACTGAAGCTTTCTTT. Its translation: CASRQVTQNTEAFF.

A remark on this clone: This specimen includes other DNA sequences encoding the same CDR3. The V gene is TRBV11-3, the J gene TRBJ1-1; 7 nucleotides line up with TRBD1. Looked up from germline, CDR1 is SGHNT and CDR2 is YENEEA. The CDR3 loop spans 13 amino acids. J was trimmed by 4 bases and V by 3 bases; bases with no gene match: 2. Here the CDR3 reads CASSLAGGTEAFF. CDR3 sequence (DNA): TGTGCCAGCAGCTTGGCAGGGGGCACTGAAGCTTTCTTT.

This chain joins TRBV24-1 and TRBJ1-5; D is perhaps TRBD1 (5 bases). This CDR3 comprises 13 residues. Germline V gene sequence: CDR1 KGHDR, CDR2 SFDVKD. Trimming removed 4 bases from V and 7 bases from J, with 10 bases in between. The CDR3 sequence is CATSEAGKQPQHF. The DNA of the CDR3 is TGTGCCACCAGTGAGGCAGGGAAGCAGCCCCAGCATTTT.

This clone was seen more than once but under ten times. The J gene is TRBJ2-1, the V gene TRBV2; unclear D gene. CDR3 length: 12 residues. V lost 6 bases to trimming and J lost 6 bases, with 9 bases between them. Germline CDR1 and CDR2: SNHLY and FYNNEI. CDR3 amino acids: CASRRWANEQFF. CDR3 bases: TGTGCCAGCAGACGGTGGGCCAATGAGCAGTTCTTC.

This chain uses TRBV6-5 with TRBJ1-5; 10 positions agree with TRBD1. CDR1 is MNHEY, CDR2 SVGAGI, per germline. Germline trimming cut 7 bases from V and 4 bases from J; bases unmatched to any gene: 4. The CDR3 has 14 amino acids. The CDR3 region has the DNA TGTGCCAGCACCGGGACAGGGGTAAATCAGCCCCAGCATTTT. It translates to CASTGTGVNQPQHF.

This clone was picked up one time. This rearrangement joins TRBV30 to TRBJ1-4; TRBD1 is a possible D gene (5 bases). Germline CDR1 is GTSNPN and CDR2 is SVGIG (reference sequence). This CDR3 has 12 amino acids. V lost 4 bases and J lost 6, with 9 bases in between. The CDR3 DNA follows: TGTGCCTGGATGGGGGGAGATGAAAAACTGTTTTTT. Amino acid sequence: CAWMGGDEKLFF.

The V and J genes are TRBV9 and TRBJ1-4; D remains unclear. CDR1 and CDR2 from the germline V gene are SGDLS and YYNGEE. CDR3 length: 14 residues. V was shortened by 0 bases and J by 2 bases, with 5 bases between the two germline ends. CDR3 sequence: CASSVAPTNEKLFF. The CDR3 region has the DNA TGTGCCAGCAGCGTAGCCCCGACTAATGAAAAACTGTTTTTT.

This clone appeared once. The V and J genes are TRBV27 and TRBJ2-3, with D tentatively TRBD2 (6 bases). The V and J ends lost 1 base and 4 bases respectively, with 6 bases between them. This CDR3 is 13 amino acids long. Germline-derived CDR1 and CDR2 are MNHEY and SMNVEV (reference sequence). The CDR3 bases are TGTGCCAGCAGTTTATGGGGGGCAGATACGCAGTATTTT. Amino acids: CASSLWGADTQYF.

The chain has TRBV13 and TRBJ2-3; tentatively, D is TRBD2 (6 bases). The V gene's germline CDR1 is PRHDT and CDR2 FYEKMQ (reference sequence). The V end was cut by 10 bases, the J end by 2 bases, with 13 bases between. The CDR3 is 13 residues long. CDR3 amino acids: CANGRGNTDTQYF. In DNA, the CDR3 is TGTGCCAACGGGCGGGGAAACACAGATACGCAGTATTTT.

The chain carries TRBV19 and TRBJ1-5; D unclear. Trimming cost V 3 bases and J 7 bases, with 10 bases left between them. The CDR3 extends over 13 amino acids. Per germline, CDR1 LNHDA and CDR2 SQIVND (reference sequence). CDR3 DNA: TGTGCCAGTAGTATCGGGGAACCCCAGCCCCAGCATTTT. Residues: CASSIGEPQPQHF.

V gene TRBV5-1 combines with J gene TRBJ2-3, with 10 bases aligning to TRBD2. The J segment lost 4 bases and the V segment lost 0 bases, leaving 8 bases of the junction unmatched. There are 17 residues in the CDR3. CDR1 SGHRS and CDR2 YFSETQ come from the germline V gene. This CDR3 reads CASSLGASGRGSDTQYF. DNA of the CDR3: TGCGCCAGCAGCTTGGGTGCTAGCGGGAGAGGGTCAGATACGCAGTATTTT.